A single sample is the source of the 10 T cell receptor beta chains below, sequenced in a study of T cell repertoires in cytomegalovirus infection. Their specific antigens are unknown. A single record per CDR3 protein comes from TCRdb applying MiXCR to the reads. The sample contains hundreds of thousands of distinct CDR3 sequences, around a third of which appear only once. Sequencing was performed on cultured PBMCs, taken from culture after CMV antigen stimulation. Source of these receptors: a human donor in good health (CMV status not recorded). Some clones in this sample may be carry-over from other donors' samples.

J is TRBJ1-1 and V is TRBV7-9, with D unresolved. The germline gives CDR1 SEHNR, CDR2 FQNEAQ (reference sequence). The V gene lost 1 base and the J gene lost 7 bases, with 7 bases spanning the gap. The CDR3 covers 12 residues. The CDR3 coding sequence is TGTGCCAGCAGCTTAGGGGGATTTGAAGCTTTCTTT. This sequence encodes CASSLGGFEAFF. Filled out from reference TRBV7-9 and TRBJ1-1, the complete variable domain reads DTGVSQNPRHKITKRGQNVTFRCDPISEHNRLYWYRQTLGQGPEFLTYFQNEAQLEKSRLLSDRFSAERPKGSFSTLEIQRTEQGDSAMYLCASSLGGFEAFFGQGTRLTVV.

The V call is TRBV7-6, the J call TRBJ1-1, with 9 bases that match TRBD1. The germline V gene has CDR1 SGHVS and CDR2 FNYEAQ. V lost 3 bases to trimming and J lost 6 bases; unmatched junction nucleotides: 5. CDR3 length: 14 residues. CDR3 nucleotide sequence: TGTGCCAGCAGCTTCCCGGGACAGGGCGCTGAAGCTTTCTTT. Encoded protein: CASSFPGQGAEAFF.

The genes are TRBV7-6 and TRBJ2-1; 13 bases line up with TRBD2. CDR3 size: 15 residues. Germline V gene sequence: CDR1 SGHVS, CDR2 FNYEAQ. Trimming removed 5 bases from V and 7 bases from J; junction bases left unmatched: 5. The CDR3 bases are TGTGCCAGCAGCCGTGGGACTAGCGGGGTGAATGAGCAGTTCTTC. The encoded protein is CASSRGTSGVNEQFF.

This sequence joins TRBV20-1 and TRBJ2-3; 8 bases agree with TRBD2. The germline gives CDR1 DFQATT, CDR2 SNEGSKA (reference sequence). The V segment lost 3 bases and the J segment 0 bases; nucleotides outside the gene matches: 8. This CDR3 is built from 16 residues. The CDR3 region has the DNA TGCAGTGCTAGCCCCCGGGGGGGACTAAGCACAGATACGCAGTATTTT. It yields the protein CSASPRGGLSTDTQYF.

This clonotype was observed a handful of times. CDR3 region: CAISESTGSRHYGYTF. DNA of the CDR3: TGTGCCATCAGTGAGTCGACCGGGTCCCGCCACTATGGCTACACCTTC. This chain joins TRBV10-3 and TRBJ1-2; D is unclear. The ends were cut back, 0 bases at V and 3 bases at J, with 14 bases in the middle. Per germline, CDR1 ENHRY and CDR2 SYGVKD. The CDR3 is 16 residues long.

This clonotype occurred many times. DNA of the CDR3: TGTGCCAGCAGTGAGATCAGGGGAATGACTGAAGCTTTCTTT. It is translated as CASSEIRGMTEAFF. The rearrangement joins TRBV6-1 to TRBJ1-1; possibly TRBD1 for D (6 bases). The V gene's germline CDR1 is MNHNS and CDR2 SASEGT. V lost 3 bases and J lost 5, with 13 bases in between. The CDR3 runs to 14 residues.

The chain combines TRBV12-3 or TRBV12-4 with TRBJ1-2; no clear D gene. This CDR3 region has 14 residues. The germline V and J ends were trimmed by 2 bases and 7 bases, with 14 bases remaining between them. This CDR3 is CASSLSVSDSGYTF. The CDR3 DNA follows: TGTGCCAGCAGTTTAAGTGTCTCAGATAGTGGCTACACCTTC.

This clonotype was detected only a few times. V is TRBV27 and J is TRBJ2-1, with 11 bases lining up with TRBD2. V shed 7 bases, J shed 9 bases, and the junction held 5 bases outside the gene matches. The CDR3 contains 13 residues. Germline CDR1 and CDR2: MNHEY and SMNVEV (reference sequence). CDR3: CASTASGGPEQFF. In DNA, the CDR3 is TGTGCCAGCACCGCTAGCGGGGGGCCTGAGCAGTTCTTC.

V and J are TRBV10-3 and TRBJ2-7; 9 bases are shared with TRBD1. With 4 bases clipped from V and 5 bases from J, the junction kept 6 bases outside the gene matches. This CDR3 is 14 amino acids long. Germline assignment: CDR1 ENHRY and CDR2 SYGVKD. The CDR3 coding sequence is TGTGCCATCAGTGGGGGGACAGGGACCGACGAGCAGTACTTC. This translates into CAISGGTGTDEQYF.

V usage is TRBV4-2 and J usage is TRBJ1-6; 7 bases are a match to TRBD1. CDR1 and CDR2 (germline): LGHNA, YNFKEQ. The CDR3 is 15 amino acids. After removal of 5 bases from V and 6 bases from J, the junction contained 7 bases not matched to a gene. The CDR3 sequence is CASSSYRQGNSPLHF. Written as DNA, the CDR3 is TGTGCCAGCAGCTCTTACAGACAGGGTAATTCACCCCTCCACTTT.